The present T cell receptor (beta chain) was sequenced within a study of cytomegalovirus exposure and HLA in healthy donors. At the level of the study: Findings of an earlier analysis included roughly 120 million unique TCR beta sequences from 190 million or so T cells.

The PCR made use of 60 Vbeta and 13 Jbeta primers. TCRdb's copy holds only in-frame clones and misses some; the assay was immunoSEQ multiplex PCR. The data contain more than 50,000 clones, approximately 63% of them singletons. This clone has a handful of counts. The antigen is undetermined. Whole-study results and caveats: Most subjects had HLA-A and HLA-B alleles reportedly predicted accurately by TCR beta sequences.

Germline V gene sequence: CDR1 SGHTA, CDR2 FQGNSA. The CDR3 contains 17 residues. J lost 4 bases, V lost 1 base, and 4 bases had no gene match. The sequence was obtained from an older woman in good health and CMV-seropositive. The source material was PBMCs. The gene calls are TRBV7-2 and TRBJ2-1; 13 nucleotides line up with TRBD2. CDR3 residues: CASSLGLAGGKYNEQFF. The CDR3 DNA reads as TGTGCCAGCAGCTTAGGACTAGCGGGGGGAAAGTACAATGAGCAGTTCTTC.